This T cell receptor beta chain emerged from a study of cytomegalovirus exposure and HLA in healthy donors. Study in general: Among several hundred genotyped donors, around 80% fell in the Caucasian-associated ancestry cluster.

The CDR3 length is 13 residues. Germline CDR1 reads PRHDT; CDR2 reads FYEKMQ (reference sequence). Losses at the gene ends were 3 bases for V and 3 bases for J; bases not matched to a gene: 1. Turning to this clone: Antigen unknown.

PCR involved 60 Vbeta and 13 Jbeta primers. Clones were sequenced by immunoSEQ multiplex PCR, and TCRdb holds only the in-frame ones, with some missing. Of around 280,000 clones detected, 70% to 90% appear once; the ten largest clones hold approximately 2.2%. Findings and caveats of the study: Associated with cytomegalovirus, according to the listing, were fewer than 200 TCR beta chains.

The V and J genes are TRBV13 and TRBJ1-1; 7 nucleotides line up with TRBD1. The sample consisted of PBMCs. The TCR comes from a woman in her late teens or twenties in good health and CMV-seronegative. CDR3 sequence reads: CASSFQGDTEAFF. Here the CDR3 DNA reads TGTGCCAGCAGCTTTCAGGGGGACACTGAAGCTTTCTTT.